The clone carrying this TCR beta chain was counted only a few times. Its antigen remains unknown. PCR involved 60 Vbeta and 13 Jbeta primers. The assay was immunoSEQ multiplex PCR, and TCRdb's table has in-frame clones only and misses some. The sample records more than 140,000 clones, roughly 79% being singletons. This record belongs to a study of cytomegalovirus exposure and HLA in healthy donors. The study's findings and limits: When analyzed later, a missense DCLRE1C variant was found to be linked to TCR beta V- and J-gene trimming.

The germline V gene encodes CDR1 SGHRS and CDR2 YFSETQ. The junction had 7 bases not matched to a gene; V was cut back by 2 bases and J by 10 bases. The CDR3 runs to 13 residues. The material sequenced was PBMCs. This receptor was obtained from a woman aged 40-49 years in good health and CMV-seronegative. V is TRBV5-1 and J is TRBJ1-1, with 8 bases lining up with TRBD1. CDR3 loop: CASSFGAGTGAFF. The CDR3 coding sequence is TGCGCCAGCAGCTTCGGGGCCGGGACAGGAGCTTTCTTT.